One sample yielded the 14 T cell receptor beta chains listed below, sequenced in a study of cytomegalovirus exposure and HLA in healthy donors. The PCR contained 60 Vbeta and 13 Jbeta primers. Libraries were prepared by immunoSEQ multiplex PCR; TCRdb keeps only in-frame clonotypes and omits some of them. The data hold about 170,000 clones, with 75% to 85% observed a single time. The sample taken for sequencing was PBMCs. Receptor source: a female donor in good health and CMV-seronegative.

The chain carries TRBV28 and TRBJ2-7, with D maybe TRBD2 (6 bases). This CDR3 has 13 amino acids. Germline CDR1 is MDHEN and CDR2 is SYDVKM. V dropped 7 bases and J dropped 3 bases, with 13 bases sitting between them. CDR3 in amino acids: CASTGGTLYEQYF. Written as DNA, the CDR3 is TGTGCCAGCACCGGGGGAACCCTCTACGAGCAGTACTTC.

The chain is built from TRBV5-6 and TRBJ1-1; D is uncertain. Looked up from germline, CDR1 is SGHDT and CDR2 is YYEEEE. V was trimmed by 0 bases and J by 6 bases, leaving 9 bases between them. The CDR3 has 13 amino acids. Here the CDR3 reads CASSLGSGAEAFF. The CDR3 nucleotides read TGTGCCAGCAGCTTGGGGTCAGGCGCTGAAGCTTTCTTT.

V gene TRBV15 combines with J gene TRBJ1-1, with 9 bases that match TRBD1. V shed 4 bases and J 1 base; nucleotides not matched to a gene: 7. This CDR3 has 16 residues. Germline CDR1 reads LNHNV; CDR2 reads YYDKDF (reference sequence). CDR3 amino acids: CATSTRDRVGNTEAFF. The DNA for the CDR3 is TGTGCCACCAGCACTCGGGACAGGGTCGGGAACACTGAAGCTTTCTTT. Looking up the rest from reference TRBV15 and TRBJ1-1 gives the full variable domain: DAMVIQNPRYQVTQFGKPVTLSCSQTLNHNVMYWYQQKSSQAPKLLFHYYDKDFNNEADTPDNFQSRRPNTSFCFLDIRSPGLGDTAMYLCATSTRDRVGNTEAFFGQGTRLTVV.

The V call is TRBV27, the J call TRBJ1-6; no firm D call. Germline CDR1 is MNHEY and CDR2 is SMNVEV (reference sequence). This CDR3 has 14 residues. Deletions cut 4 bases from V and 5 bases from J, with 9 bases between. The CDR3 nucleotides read TGTGCCAGCAGTTCTTGGCAGAATAATTCACCCCTCCACTTT. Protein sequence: CASSSWQNNSPLHF.

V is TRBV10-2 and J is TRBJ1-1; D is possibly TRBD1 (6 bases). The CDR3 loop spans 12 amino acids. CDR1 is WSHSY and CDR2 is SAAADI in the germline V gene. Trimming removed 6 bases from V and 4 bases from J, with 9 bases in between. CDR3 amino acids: CASRDSSTEAFF. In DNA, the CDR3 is TGCGCCAGCAGGGACAGCAGCACTGAAGCTTTCTTT.

The CDR3 loop reads CASSLNSNTGELFF. DNA for the CDR3: TGTGCCAGCAGCTTGAACAGTAACACCGGGGAGCTGTTTTTT. The rearrangement joins TRBV7-9 to TRBJ2-2, with D uncertain. Trimming cost V 3 bases and J 2 bases, with 7 bases left between them. Germline-derived CDR1 and CDR2 are SEHNR and FQNEAQ (reference sequence). The CDR3 covers 14 residues.

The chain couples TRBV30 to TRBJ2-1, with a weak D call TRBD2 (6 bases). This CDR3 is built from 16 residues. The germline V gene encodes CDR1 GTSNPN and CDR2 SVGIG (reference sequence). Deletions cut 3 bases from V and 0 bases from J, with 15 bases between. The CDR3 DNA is TGTGCCTGGAGCAACCCGGGACTGAGCTCCTACAATGAGCAGTTCTTC. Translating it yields CAWSNPGLSSYNEQFF.

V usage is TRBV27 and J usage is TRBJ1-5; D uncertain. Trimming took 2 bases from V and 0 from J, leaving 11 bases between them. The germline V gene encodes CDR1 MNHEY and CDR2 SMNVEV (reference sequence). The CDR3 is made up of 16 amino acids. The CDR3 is CASSLGPGYSNQPQHF. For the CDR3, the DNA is TGTGCCAGCAGTTTAGGTCCGGGGTATAGCAATCAGCCCCAGCATTTT.

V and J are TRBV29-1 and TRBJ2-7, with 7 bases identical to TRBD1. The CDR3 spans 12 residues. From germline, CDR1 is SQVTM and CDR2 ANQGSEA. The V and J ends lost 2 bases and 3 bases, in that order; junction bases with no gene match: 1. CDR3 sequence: CSVERDSYEQYF. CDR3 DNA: TGCAGCGTTGAAAGGGACAGCTACGAGCAGTACTTC.

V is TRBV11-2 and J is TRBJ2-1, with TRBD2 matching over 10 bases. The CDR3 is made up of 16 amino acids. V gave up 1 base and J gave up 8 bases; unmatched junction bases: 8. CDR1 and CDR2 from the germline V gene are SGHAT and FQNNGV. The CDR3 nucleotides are TGTGCCAGCAGCTTAGTTCGGCCTAGCGGGAGTGATGAGCAGTTCTTC. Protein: CASSLVRPSGSDEQFF. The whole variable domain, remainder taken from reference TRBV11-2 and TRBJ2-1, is EAGVAQSPRYKIIEKRQSVAFWCNPISGHATLYWYQQILGQGPKLLIQFQNNGVVDDSQLPKDRFSAERLKGVDSTLKIQPAKLEDSAVYLCASSLVRPSGSDEQFFGPGTRLTVL.

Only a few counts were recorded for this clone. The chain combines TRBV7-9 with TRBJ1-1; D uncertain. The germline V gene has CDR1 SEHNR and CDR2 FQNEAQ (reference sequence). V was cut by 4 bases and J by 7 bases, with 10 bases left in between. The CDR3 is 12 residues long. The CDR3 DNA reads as TGTGCCAGCAGCTCCTCCGGGAGTGAAGCTTTCTTT. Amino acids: CASSSSGSEAFF.

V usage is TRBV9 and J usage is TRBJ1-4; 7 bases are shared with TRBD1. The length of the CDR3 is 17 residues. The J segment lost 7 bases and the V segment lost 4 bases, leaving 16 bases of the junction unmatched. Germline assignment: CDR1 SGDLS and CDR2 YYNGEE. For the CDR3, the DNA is TGTGCCAGCAGCACAGCCGGGACAGCGGGGGGAAGTGAAAAACTGTTTTTT. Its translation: CASSTAGTAGGSEKLFF.

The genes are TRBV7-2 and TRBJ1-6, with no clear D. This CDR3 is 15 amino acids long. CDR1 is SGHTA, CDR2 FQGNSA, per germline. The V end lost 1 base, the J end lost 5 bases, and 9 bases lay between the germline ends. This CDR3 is CASSLDQVNNSPLHF. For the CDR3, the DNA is TGTGCCAGCAGCTTAGACCAGGTTAATAATTCACCCCTCCACTTT.

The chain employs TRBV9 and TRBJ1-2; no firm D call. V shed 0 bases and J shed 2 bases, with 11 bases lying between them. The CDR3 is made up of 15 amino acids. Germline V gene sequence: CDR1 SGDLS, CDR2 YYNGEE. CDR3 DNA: TGTGCCAGCAGCGTAGCGACGGGTTCGAACTATGGCTACACCTTC. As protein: CASSVATGSNYGYTF.